This is a list of T cell receptor beta chains from one sample in a study of blood T cell repertoires in COVID-19. Sequenced by immunoSEQ multiplex PCR; TCRdb stores in-frame clones only, minus some. The data show about 370,000 clones, approximately 89% seen once. The sequenced material came from peripheral blood. These TCRs come from a woman aged 25 to 39 with COVID-19, enrolled during active disease. Both conserved end residues are part of each CDR3. A D gene is named only where the DNA matches it firmly. Size tells how often a clone was seen (once, few, many) or the class of an expanded clone, and some rows leave it out.

clone_size j_call v_call d_call cdr3_nt cdr3_aa
- TRBJ2-4 TRBV4-1 - TGCGCCAGCAGCACCAGGGAAGGAAACATTCAGTACTTC CASSTREGNIQYF
- TRBJ1-1 TRBV20-1 - TGCAGTGCTAGTTTTACAGGTTCTACTGAAGCTTTCTTT CSASFTGSTEAFF
- TRBJ1-2 TRBV29-1 - TGCAGCGTTGTCTCTCCCGGGGACTACACCTTC CSVVSPGDYTF
- TRBJ1-6 TRBV14 - TGTGCCAGCAGCCAAGAGACGGGTAATTCACCCCTCCACTTT CASSQETGNSPLHF
- TRBJ1-2 TRBV7-2 TRBD1 TGTGCCAGCAGCTCACAGGGGGGCTACACCTTC CASSSQGGYTF
- TRBJ1-1 TRBV2 TRBD1 TGTGCCAGCAGTGCGACAGGGCGGACTGAAGCTTTCTTT CASSATGRTEAFF
- TRBJ2-1 TRBV5-6 TRBD2 TGTGCCAGCAGCGTACGGACTAGCGGGAGGGCGAATGAGCAGTTCTTC CASSVRTSGRANEQFF
- TRBJ2-5 TRBV29-1 - TGCAGCGTTGACTCCACCGCAGGGTTTGGAGAGACCCAGTACTTC CSVDSTAGFGETQYF
- TRBJ1-1 TRBV3-1/TRBV3-2 TRBD1 TGTGCCAGCAGCCAAACGCTAGAGACAGGGAGCACTGAAGCTTTCTTT CASSQTLETGSTEAFF
- TRBJ1-6 TRBV10-3 - TGTGCCATCGGAGATCGGGGGGGAAATTCACCCCTCCACTTT CAIGDRGGNSPLHF
few TRBJ2-1 TRBV7-8 TRBD2 TGTGCCAGCAGCCCGGGACTAGAATACAATGAGCAGTTCTTC CASSPGLEYNEQFF
- TRBJ2-1 TRBV7-9 - TGTGCTGACAGAGTGTCCTACAATGAGCAGTTCTTC CADRVSYNEQFF
- TRBJ2-1 TRBV28 - TGTGCCAGCAGCCCGGGGCGGGACCACTACAATGAGCAGTTCTTC CASSPGRDHYNEQFF
- TRBJ2-3 TRBV23-1 - TGCGCCAGCAGCCAGGAGAACAGGGGAGGAAAGACAGATACGCAGTATTTT CASSQENRGGKTDTQYF
- TRBJ1-1 TRBV2 - TGTGCCAGCAGTGAAGGCGGCTACACTGAAGCTTTCTTT CASSEGGYTEAFF
- TRBJ1-2 TRBV14 - TGTGCCAGCAGCTCACGGGGGGGGGACTATGGCTACACCTTC CASSSRGGDYGYTF
- TRBJ1-4 TRBV7-9 - TGTGCCAGCAGCTTACCCCTCCGGGGGTCAACTAATGAAAAACTGTTTTTT CASSLPLRGSTNEKLFF
few TRBJ1-6 TRBV12-3/TRBV12-4 TRBD1 TGTGCCAGCAGTCTACAGGGGGGATCACCCCTCCACTTT CASSLQGGSPLHF
- TRBJ2-7 TRBV30 - TGTGCCTGGAGCGGGATGGGTGGCGAGCAGTACTTC CAWSGMGGEQYF
few TRBJ1-3 TRBV7-8 - TGTGCCAGCAGCTTAGGTGCAGGCTCTGGAAACACCATATATTTT CASSLGAGSGNTIYF
once TRBJ2-7 TRBV30 TRBD2 TGTGCCTGGAGCGCTAGCGGCACATGGGACGAGCAGTACTTC CAWSASGTWDEQYF
few TRBJ2-3 TRBV2 - TGTGCCGGCACAGGGTTGGTAGATACGCAGTATTTT CAGTGLVDTQYF